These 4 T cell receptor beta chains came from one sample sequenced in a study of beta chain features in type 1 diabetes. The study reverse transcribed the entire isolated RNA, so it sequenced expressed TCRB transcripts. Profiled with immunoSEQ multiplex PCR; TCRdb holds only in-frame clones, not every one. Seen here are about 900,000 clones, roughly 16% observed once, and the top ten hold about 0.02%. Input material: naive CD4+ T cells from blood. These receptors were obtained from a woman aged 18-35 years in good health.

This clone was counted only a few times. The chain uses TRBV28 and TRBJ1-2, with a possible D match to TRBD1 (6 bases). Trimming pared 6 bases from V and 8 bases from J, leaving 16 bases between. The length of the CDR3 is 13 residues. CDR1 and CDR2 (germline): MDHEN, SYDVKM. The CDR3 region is CASSWQGQFGYTF. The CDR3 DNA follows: TGTGCCAGCAGCTGGCAGGGGCAATTCGGCTACACCTTC.

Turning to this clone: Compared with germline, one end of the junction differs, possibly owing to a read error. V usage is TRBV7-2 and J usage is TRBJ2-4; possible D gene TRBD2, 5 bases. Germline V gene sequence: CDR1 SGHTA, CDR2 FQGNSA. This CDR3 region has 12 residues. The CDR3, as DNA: TGTGCCAGCAGCTTAGGGGGTGGGCGGGTACGGTTC. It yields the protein CASSLGGGRVRF.

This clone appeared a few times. CDR3 nucleotides: TGTGCCAGCAGCGACCGACTAGCCAAAAACATTCAGTACTTC. Protein sequence: CASSDRLAKNIQYF. This chain joins TRBV7-2 and TRBJ2-4; no reliable D call. CDR1 and CDR2 from the germline V gene are SGHTA and FQGNSA. The CDR3 runs to 14 residues. V shed 5 bases and J shed 0 bases, with 8 bases lying between them.

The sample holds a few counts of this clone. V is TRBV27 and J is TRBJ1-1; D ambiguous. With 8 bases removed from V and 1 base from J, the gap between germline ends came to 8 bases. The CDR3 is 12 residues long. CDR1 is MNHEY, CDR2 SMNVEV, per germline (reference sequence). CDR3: CASPDKNTEAFF. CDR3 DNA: TGTGCCAGCCCCGACAAGAACACTGAAGCTTTCTTT.